The sequence of this T cell receptor (beta chain) was determined in a study of T cells after yellow fever vaccination. Turning to the study itself: With SMART-Seq v4 Ultra Low Input, the fractions containing low cell numbers were prepared.

Study outcomes and limitations: Re-detected after boosting: most primary clones, about 96% of CD4 and roughly 90% of CD8. The secondary response peaked faster, at day 5 versus 15, but was weaker.

They built TCR cDNA with 5'RACE template switching, a step that put in a universal primer site and UMIs. TCRdb reprocessed the 5' RACE reads via MiXCR and lists one record per CDR3 protein. Of approximately 110,000 distinct CDR3 sequences listed, about 7.4% are singletons. Germline CDR1 LGHDT, CDR2 YNNKEL (reference sequence). The CDR3 consists of 16 residues. Losses at the gene ends were 2 bases for V and 10 bases for J; bases not matched to a gene: 6. This clonotype was observed at least ten times. Its antigen is not identified. The receptor's source is a man aged 18 to 30 who received the YFV17D yellow fever vaccine. The sample consisted of CD4+ T cells sorted from PBMCs, taken 10 days after the first yellow fever vaccination. The chain joins TRBV3-1 to TRBJ2-2; TRBD2 matches at 14 bases. The CDR3: CASSQRLAGGLEELFF. The CDR3 region has the DNA TGTGCCAGCAGCCAACGACTAGCGGGGGGGCTAGAGGAGCTGTTTTTT.